Below are 11 T cell receptor beta chains sequenced from a single sample in a study of OX40 agonist ivuxolimab in advanced cancers. Profiled with immunoSEQ multiplex PCR; TCRdb holds only in-frame clones, not every one. The sample yields 50,000 or so clones, over 80% seen once. Sequencing used CD4+ or CD8+ T cells sorted from blood, obtained in a trial of the OX40 agonist ivuxolimab. The receptor set was obtained from an adult with an advanced solid tumor such as melanoma, head and neck, liver or kidney cancer.

The V and J genes are TRBV5-1 and TRBJ1-1, with a weak D call TRBD1 (5 bases). Germline CDR1 reads SGHRS; CDR2 reads YFSETQ. The CDR3 spans 14 residues. Trimming removed 3 bases from V and 8 bases from J, with 17 bases in between. CDR3 sequence: CASSYQGSGEEAFF. CDR3 sequence (DNA): TGCGCCAGCAGCTACCAGGGTTCGGGGGAAGAAGCTTTCTTT.

The chain employs TRBV29-1 and TRBJ2-3; 8 positions match TRBD2. Germline trimming cut 7 bases from V and 0 bases from J; bases unmatched to any gene: 6. CDR1 and CDR2 (germline): SQVTM, ANQGSEA. There are 14 residues in the CDR3. The CDR3 region has the DNA TGCAGCGCACTAGCGGCGACAAGCACAGATACGCAGTATTTT. Translating it yields CSALAATSTDTQYF.

Notes on this clone: This specimen includes other DNA sequences encoding the same CDR3. The J gene is TRBJ2-5, the V gene TRBV18; D ambiguous. Trimming cost V 2 bases and J 0 bases, with 1 base left between them. The CDR3 sequence is 12 residues long. Per the germline V gene, CDR1 is KGHSH and CDR2 is LQKENI. The CDR3 DNA reads TGTGCCAGCTCACCATACCAAGAGACCCAGTACTTC. Its translation is CASSPYQETQYF.

The chain couples TRBV27 to TRBJ2-6; D not resolved. CDR1 and CDR2 (germline): MNHEY, SMNVEV (reference sequence). V dropped 5 bases and J dropped 0 bases, with 8 bases sitting between them. CDR3 length equals 15 residues. DNA for the CDR3: TGTGCCAGCAGTAGGACCTACTCTGGGGCCAACGTCCTGACTTTC. Its translation: CASSRTYSGANVLTF.

The chain's CDR3 is CAWTRGMVSGANVLTF. The CDR3, as DNA: TGTGCCTGGACCAGGGGCATGGTATCTGGGGCCAACGTCCTGACTTTC. The V call is TRBV30, the J call TRBJ2-6; a possible D gene is TRBD1 (6 bases). Looked up from germline, CDR1 is GTSNPN and CDR2 is SVGIG (reference sequence). V dropped 4 bases and J dropped 1 base, with 14 bases sitting between them. The CDR3 sequence is 16 residues long.

The chain recombines TRBV11-2 with TRBJ1-2; TRBD1 matches 11 bases. Trimming cost V 5 bases and J 8 bases; bases outside gene matches: 7. From germline, CDR1 is SGHAT and CDR2 FQNNGV. The CDR3 sequence is 14 residues long. CDR3 nucleotide sequence: TGTGCCAGCAGCCAGGGACAGGGGGTCGGGGGCTACACCTTC. This sequence encodes CASSQGQGVGGYTF.

The chain employs TRBV5-4 and TRBJ2-1, with 12 positions matching TRBD2. CDR3 length: 15 residues. The germline V gene encodes CDR1 SGHNT and CDR2 YYREEE (reference sequence). Unmatched junction bases numbered 8, after V lost 4 bases and J lost 9 bases. The CDR3 here is CASSTRTSGKGEQFF. CDR3 coding DNA: TGTGCCAGCAGCACCCGGACTAGCGGGAAAGGTGAGCAGTTCTTC.

This clone occurred a few times. The chain has TRBV19 and TRBJ1-1; a weak D match, TRBD1 (5 bases). The ends were cut back, 3 bases at V and 1 base at J, with 9 bases in the middle. This CDR3 has 14 amino acids. Germline V CDR1 and CDR2: LNHDA, SQIVND (reference sequence). CDR3 loop: CASSIPGQNTEAFF. CDR3 in DNA: TGTGCCAGTAGTATCCCAGGGCAGAACACTGAAGCTTTCTTT.

V gene TRBV5-1 combines with J gene TRBJ1-1; no clear D gene. CDR1 and CDR2 from the germline V gene are SGHRS and YFSETQ. The CDR3 is 14 residues long. V shed 4 bases and J shed 1 base, with 11 bases lying between them. For the CDR3, the DNA is TGCGCCAGCAGCCTGGACGGGGAGAACACTGAAGCTTTCTTT. Its protein product is CASSLDGENTEAFF.

This clone was detected only once. The CDR3 DNA reads as TGTGCCAGCAGCTTAAGATTCGTGTCTGGGGGTCTGAACACTGAAGCTTTCTTT. Translation: CASSLRFVSGGLNTEAFF. V is TRBV7-2 and J is TRBJ1-1, with a weak D call TRBD1 (5 bases). CDR3 length equals 18 residues. Trimming took off 2 bases at V and 0 bases at J, with 19 bases between the two ends. The V gene's germline CDR1 is SGHTA and CDR2 FQGNSA.

This chain uses TRBV11-2 with TRBJ2-2, with D perhaps being TRBD1 or TRBD2 (5 bases each). The V end lost 2 bases, the J end lost 6 bases, and 19 bases lay between the germline ends. CDR1 is SGHAT, CDR2 FQNNGV, per germline. The CDR3 runs 17 residues. The CDR3 sequence: CASSLSRGTTLAGELFF. The CDR3, as DNA: TGTGCCAGCAGCTTATCCCGAGGGACCACCCTAGCCGGGGAGCTGTTTTTT.